This T cell receptor beta chain was sequenced for a study of T cell changes during pregnancy in multiple sclerosis. The trim removed 1 base at V and 4 bases at J, leaving 0 bases unmatched. The length of the CDR3 is 15 residues. In germline, CDR1 is LNHDA, CDR2 SQIVND (reference sequence). Here immunoSEQ multiplex PCR was the method, and the copy in TCRdb shows in-frame clones only, minus some. The sample shows 50,000 to 70,000 clones, roughly 90% of them seen only once. This clone was detected only once. The source material was peripheral blood, sampled in the second trimester of pregnancy. V and J are TRBV19 and TRBJ2-2; 10 nucleotides line up with TRBD2. The TCR originated in a female donor with multiple sclerosis, enrolled in a pregnancy study. CDR3: CASSIGLAGTGELFF. The CDR3 coding sequence is TGTGCCAGTAGTATAGGACTAGCGGGCACCGGGGAGCTGTTTTTT.